This TCR beta chain is from a study of regulatory T cells in long-lasting Graves disease (TCRdb year 2021). The study in broad terms: Persistent Graves' disease meant more than 5 years of antithyroid drug treatment with TSH receptor autoantibodies that stayed positive. Peripheral blood TCR sequencing and RNA sequencing compared persistent Graves' disease patients with newly diagnosed Graves' disease patients. On average, persistent Graves' disease patients in the clinical cohort had been on antithyroid drugs for about 9.3 years. The study took place in China and was registered as a clinical trial. A total of about 35 samples underwent TCR sequencing, from about 13 patients with persistent Graves' disease and around 20 patients with newly diagnosed Graves' disease.

V has 3 bases trimmed and J has 5 bases trimmed; junction bases matching no gene number 7. The CDR3 measures 14 amino acids from cysteine to phenylalanine. Here the CDR3 DNA is all that survives: 42 bases in frame from base 1. Via the germline V gene, CDR1 is SGHDT and CDR2 YYEEEE. The time point label corresponds to: persistent/refractory GD, antithyroid drugs over 5 years with positive TRAb. For both TCR sequencing and RNA sequencing, RNA was extracted from PBMCs using TRIzol. The diagnosis of Graves' disease followed American Thyroid Association guidelines. The patients came from an endocrinology department in Xi'an, China. From each patient, around 9.3 milliliters of peripheral blood was collected into an EDTA anticoagulant tube. Ficoll Paque Plus density gradient separation was used to isolate PBMCs, and no additional T cell sorting was done. An Agilent 2100 Bioanalyzer and agarose gel were used to check RNA quality, and a NanoDrop 2000 was used to measure RNA concentration.

The library was made by multiplex PCR. Reads for this sample came from an Illumina HiSeq 4000. CDR3 regions were amplified by Arm-PCR with iRepertoire HTBI primers to construct TCR beta libraries. PCR products were gel purified before sequencing. The published analysis was carried out like this. Across samples, roughly 60 TRBV and 14 TRBJ segments were identified and used for gene usage analysis of CDR3 amino acid clonotypes. COPE and FqMerger were used to merge filtered high-quality paired reads into contigs. BLAST was used to align contigs to the IMGT TRBV, TRBD and TRBJ reference genes, and CDR3 was defined following IMGT. Clonotypes above 0.1% frequency were classified as highly expanded clones. Repertoire diversity was measured by Shannon entropy, and V-J evenness by the Gini coefficient. A clonotype found in more than one individual was treated as public. TCRdb ran its own pipeline on the public reads, namely fastp trimming at Q25 and MiXCR clone calling, and kept in-frame beta chains. Identical CDR3 proteins give one entry, which carries the most common genes and DNA. TCRdb's processing, not the study's, gives the V and J calls here. This sample has some 370,000 distinct CDR3 sequences in its table, and less than 25% of those were observed once. In total, the top ten clones hold more than 20% of the sample.

This clonotype was seen a handful of times. The target of this receptor is not known. Base qualities are missing; no much larger clone stands one base away. What the work shows at the level of the full study, not this receptor alone: The authors noted that the small sample size was a limitation that may lower accuracy. Because the primary lesion, thyroid tissue, could not be accessed, the study looked at peripheral blood alone. Compared with newly diagnosed patients, patients with persistent Graves' disease had lower TCR Shannon entropy and fewer highly expanded clones, which suggests clonal expansion. TRBV28, TRBJ1-2 and TRBJ2-5 were preferentially used in persistent disease, while TRBV20-1 and TRBJ2-1 were favored in newly diagnosed disease. Persistent patients shared more public clonotypes among themselves (around 2,700) than newly diagnosed patients did (about 970). Sequencing and analysis were restricted to the TCR beta chain.

This TCR was recovered from a female donor with Graves disease. Here the chain combines TRBV5-6 and TRBJ1-2; TRBD1 matches 7 bases in the middle. Sequenced material: peripheral blood mononuclear cells (PBMCs), taken when the disease was refractory, from a patient treated with antithyroid drugs. The CDR3 loop reads CASSSNTGEYGYTF. The DNA reads as follows: TGTGCCAGCAGCTCCAATACAGGGGAGTATGGCTACACCTTC. When the CDR3 is completed using the reference TRBV5-6 and TRBJ1-2 genes on either side, the full variable domain is DAGVTQSPTHLIKTRGQQVTLRCSPKSGHDTVSWYQQALGQGPQFIFQYYEEEERQRGNFPDRFSGHQFPNYSSELNVNALLLGDSALYLCASSSNTGEYGYTFGSGTRLTVV.